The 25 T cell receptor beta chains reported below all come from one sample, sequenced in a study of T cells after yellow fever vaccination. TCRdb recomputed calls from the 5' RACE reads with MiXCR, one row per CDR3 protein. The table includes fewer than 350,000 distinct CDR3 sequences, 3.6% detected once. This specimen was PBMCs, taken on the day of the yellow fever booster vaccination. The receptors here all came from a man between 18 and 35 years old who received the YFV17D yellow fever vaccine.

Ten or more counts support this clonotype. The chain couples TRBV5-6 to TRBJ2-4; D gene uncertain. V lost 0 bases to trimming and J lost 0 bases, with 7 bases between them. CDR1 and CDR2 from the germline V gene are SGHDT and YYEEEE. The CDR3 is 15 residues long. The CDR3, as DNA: TGTGCCAGCAGCTTGGACAGCCCAGCCAAAAACATTCAGTACTTC. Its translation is CASSLDSPAKNIQYF. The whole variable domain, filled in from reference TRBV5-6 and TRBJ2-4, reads DAGVTQSPTHLIKTRGQQVTLRCSPKSGHDTVSWYQQALGQGPQFIFQYYEEEERQRGNFPDRFSGHQFPNYSSELNVNALLLGDSALYLCASSLDSPAKNIQYFGAGTRLSVL.

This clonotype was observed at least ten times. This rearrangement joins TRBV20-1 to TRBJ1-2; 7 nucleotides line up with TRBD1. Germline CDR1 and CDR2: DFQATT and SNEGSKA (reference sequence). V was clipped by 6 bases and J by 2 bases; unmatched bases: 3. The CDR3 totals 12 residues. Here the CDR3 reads CSAEGQNYGYTF. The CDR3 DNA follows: TGCAGTGCCGAGGGACAGAACTATGGCTACACCTTC.

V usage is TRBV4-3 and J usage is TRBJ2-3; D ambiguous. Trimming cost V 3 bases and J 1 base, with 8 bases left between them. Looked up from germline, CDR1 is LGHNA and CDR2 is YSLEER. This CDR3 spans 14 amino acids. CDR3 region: CASSQEHRTDTQYF. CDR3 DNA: TGCGCCAGCAGCCAGGAGCATCGCACAGATACGCAGTATTTT.

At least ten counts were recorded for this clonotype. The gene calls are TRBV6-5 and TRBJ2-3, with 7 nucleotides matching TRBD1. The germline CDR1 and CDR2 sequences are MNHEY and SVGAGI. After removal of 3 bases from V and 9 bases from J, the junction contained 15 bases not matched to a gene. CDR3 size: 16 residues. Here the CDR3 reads CASSYNRGAGGTTQYF. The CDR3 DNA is TGTGCCAGCAGTTATAACAGGGGCGCAGGGGGTACGACGCAGTATTTT.

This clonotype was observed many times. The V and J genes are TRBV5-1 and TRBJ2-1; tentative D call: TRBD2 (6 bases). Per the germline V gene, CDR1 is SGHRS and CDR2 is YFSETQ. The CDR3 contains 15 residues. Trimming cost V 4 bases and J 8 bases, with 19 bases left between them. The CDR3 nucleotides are TGCGCCAGCAGCGTGCAGGCCCCGGGCGGGGATGAGCAGTTCTTC. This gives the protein CASSVQAPGGDEQFF.

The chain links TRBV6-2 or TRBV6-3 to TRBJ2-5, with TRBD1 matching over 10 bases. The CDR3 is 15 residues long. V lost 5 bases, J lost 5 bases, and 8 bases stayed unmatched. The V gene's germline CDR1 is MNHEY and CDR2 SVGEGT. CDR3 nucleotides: TGTGCCAGCAGTCGATCCGGGACAGGGGCTGAGACCCAGTACTTC. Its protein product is CASSRSGTGAETQYF.

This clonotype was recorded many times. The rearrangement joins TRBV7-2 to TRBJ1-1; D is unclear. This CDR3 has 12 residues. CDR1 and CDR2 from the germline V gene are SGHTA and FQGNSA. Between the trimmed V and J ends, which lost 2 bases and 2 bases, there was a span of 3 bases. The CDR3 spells CASSLYNTEAFF. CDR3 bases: TGTGCCAGCAGCTTATACAACACTGAAGCTTTCTTT.

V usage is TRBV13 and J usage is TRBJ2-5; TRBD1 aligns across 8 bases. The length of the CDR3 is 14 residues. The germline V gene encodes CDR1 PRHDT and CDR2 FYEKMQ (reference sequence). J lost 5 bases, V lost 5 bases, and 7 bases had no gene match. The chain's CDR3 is CASSDPGGDETQYF. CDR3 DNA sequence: TGTGCCAGCAGCGATCCAGGGGGCGACGAGACCCAGTACTTC.

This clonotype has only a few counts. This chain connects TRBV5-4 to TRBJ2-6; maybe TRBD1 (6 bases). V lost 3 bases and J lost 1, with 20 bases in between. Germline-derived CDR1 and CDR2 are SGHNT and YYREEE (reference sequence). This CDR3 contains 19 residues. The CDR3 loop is CASSSGGHLIGSGANVLTF. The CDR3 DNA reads TGTGCCAGCAGCTCTGGGGGCCACCTAATTGGATCTGGGGCCAACGTCCTGACTTTC.

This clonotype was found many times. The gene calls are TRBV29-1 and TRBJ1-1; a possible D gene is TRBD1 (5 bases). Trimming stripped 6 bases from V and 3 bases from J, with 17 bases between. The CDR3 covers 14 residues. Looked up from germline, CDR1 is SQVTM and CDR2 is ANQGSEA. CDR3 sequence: CSVLEVPGYTEAFF. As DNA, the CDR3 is TGCAGCGTCCTGGAAGTTCCAGGGTACACTGAAGCTTTCTTT.

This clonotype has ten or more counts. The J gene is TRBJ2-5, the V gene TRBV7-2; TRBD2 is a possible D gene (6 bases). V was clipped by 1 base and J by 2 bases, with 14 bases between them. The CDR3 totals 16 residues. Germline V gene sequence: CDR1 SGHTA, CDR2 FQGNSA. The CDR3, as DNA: TGTGCCAGCAGCTTAGGAGCTTCGGGGGTACAAGAGACCCAGTACTTC. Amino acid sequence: CASSLGASGVQETQYF.

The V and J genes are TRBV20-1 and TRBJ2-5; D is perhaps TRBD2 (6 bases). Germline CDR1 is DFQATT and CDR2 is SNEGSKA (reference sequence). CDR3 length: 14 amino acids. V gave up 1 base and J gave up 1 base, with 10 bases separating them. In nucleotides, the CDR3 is TGCAGTGCTAGAGCCCTGGGGGGCCAAGAGACCCAGTACTTC. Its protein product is CSARALGGQETQYF.

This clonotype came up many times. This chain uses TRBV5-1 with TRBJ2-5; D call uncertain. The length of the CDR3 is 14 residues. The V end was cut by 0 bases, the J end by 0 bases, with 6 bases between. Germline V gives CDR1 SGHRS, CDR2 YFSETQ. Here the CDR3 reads CASSLGVDQETQYF. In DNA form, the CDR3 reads TGCGCCAGCAGCTTGGGAGTCGACCAAGAGACCCAGTACTTC.

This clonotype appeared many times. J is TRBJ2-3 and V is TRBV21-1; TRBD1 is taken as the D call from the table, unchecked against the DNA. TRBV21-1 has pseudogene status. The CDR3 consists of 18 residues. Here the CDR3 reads CASSKIQPGTGKTDTQYF. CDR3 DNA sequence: TGTGCCAGCAGCAAAATTCAACCCGGGACAGGGAAAACAGATACGCAGTATTTT.

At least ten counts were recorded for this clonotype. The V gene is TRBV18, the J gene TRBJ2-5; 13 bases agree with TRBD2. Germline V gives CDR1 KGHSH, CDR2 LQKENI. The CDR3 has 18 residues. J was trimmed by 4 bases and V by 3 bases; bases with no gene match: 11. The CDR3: CASSPPGLAGDSLETQYF. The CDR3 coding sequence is TGTGCCAGCTCACCGCCAGGACTAGCGGGGGACAGTCTAGAGACCCAGTACTTC.

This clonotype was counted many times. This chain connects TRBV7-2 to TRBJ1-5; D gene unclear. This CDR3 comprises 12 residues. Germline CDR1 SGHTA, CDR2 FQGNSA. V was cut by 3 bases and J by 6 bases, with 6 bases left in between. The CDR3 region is CASSFPSQPQHF. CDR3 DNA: TGTGCCAGCAGCTTCCCCAGTCAGCCCCAGCATTTT.

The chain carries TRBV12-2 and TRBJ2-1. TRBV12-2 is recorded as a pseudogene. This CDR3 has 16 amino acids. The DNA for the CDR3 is TGTGCAAGTCGCCCTTTTGAACGGCGAAGGTACAATGAGCAGTTCTTC. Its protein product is CASRPFERRRYNEQFF.

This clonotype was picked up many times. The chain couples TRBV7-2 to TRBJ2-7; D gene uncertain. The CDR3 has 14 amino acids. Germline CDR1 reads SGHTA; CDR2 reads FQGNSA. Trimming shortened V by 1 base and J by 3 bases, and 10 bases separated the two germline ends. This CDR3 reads CASSLVATNYEQYF. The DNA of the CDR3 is TGTGCCAGCAGCTTAGTAGCCACGAACTACGAGCAGTACTTC.

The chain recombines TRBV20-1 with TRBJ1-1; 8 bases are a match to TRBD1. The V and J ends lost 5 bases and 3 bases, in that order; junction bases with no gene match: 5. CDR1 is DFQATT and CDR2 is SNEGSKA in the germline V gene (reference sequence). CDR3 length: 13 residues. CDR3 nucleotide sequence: TGCAGTGCTCCAAAGACAGGGGACACTGAAGCTTTCTTT. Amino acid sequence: CSAPKTGDTEAFF.

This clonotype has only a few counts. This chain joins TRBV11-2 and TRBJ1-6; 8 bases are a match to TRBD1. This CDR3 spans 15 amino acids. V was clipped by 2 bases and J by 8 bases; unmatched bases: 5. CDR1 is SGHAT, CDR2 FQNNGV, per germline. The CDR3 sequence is CASSLSGTGYSPLHF. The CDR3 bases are TGTGCCAGCAGCTTAAGTGGGACAGGCTATTCACCCCTCCACTTT.

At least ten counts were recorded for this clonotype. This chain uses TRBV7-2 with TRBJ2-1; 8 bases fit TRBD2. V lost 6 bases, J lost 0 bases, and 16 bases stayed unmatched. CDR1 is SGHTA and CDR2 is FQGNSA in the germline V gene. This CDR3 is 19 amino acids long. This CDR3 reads CASRGSGDHPLSSYNEQFF. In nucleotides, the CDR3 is TGTGCCAGCAGGGGTAGCGGGGACCACCCACTTAGCTCCTACAATGAGCAGTTCTTC.

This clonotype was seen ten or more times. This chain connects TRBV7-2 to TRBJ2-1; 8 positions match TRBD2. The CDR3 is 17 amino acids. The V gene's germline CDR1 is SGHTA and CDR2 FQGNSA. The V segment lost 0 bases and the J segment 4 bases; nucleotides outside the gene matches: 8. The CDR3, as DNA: TGTGCCAGCAGCTTAGCTCAGCGGGGGCCCTTTTACAATGAGCAGTTCTTC. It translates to CASSLAQRGPFYNEQFF.

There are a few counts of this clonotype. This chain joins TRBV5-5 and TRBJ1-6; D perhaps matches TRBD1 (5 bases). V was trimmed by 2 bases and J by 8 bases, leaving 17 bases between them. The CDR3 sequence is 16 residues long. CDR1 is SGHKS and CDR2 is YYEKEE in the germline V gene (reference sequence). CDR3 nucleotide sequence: TGTGCCAGCAGCTTTGGACACATCCCTCGGGATTCACCCCTCCACTTT. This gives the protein CASSFGHIPRDSPLHF. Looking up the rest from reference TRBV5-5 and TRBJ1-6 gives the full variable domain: DAGVTQSPTHLIKTRGQQVTLRCSPISGHKSVSWYQQVLGQGPQFIFQYYEKEERGRGNFPDRFSARQFPNYSSELNVNALLLGDSALYLCASSFGHIPRDSPLHFGNGTRLTVT.

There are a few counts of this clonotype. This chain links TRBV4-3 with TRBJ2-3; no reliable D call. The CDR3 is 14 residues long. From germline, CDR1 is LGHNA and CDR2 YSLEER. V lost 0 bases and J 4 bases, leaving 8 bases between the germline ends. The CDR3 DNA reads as TGCGCCAGCAGCCAAGAGTCTACCTCAGATACGCAGTATTTT. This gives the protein CASSQESTSDTQYF.

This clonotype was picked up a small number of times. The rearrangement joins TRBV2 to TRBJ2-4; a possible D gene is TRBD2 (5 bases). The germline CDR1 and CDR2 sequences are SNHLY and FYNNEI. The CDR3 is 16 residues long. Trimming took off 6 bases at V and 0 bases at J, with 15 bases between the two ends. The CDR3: CASRALDGVAKNIQYF. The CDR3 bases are TGTGCCAGCAGGGCCCTGGACGGGGTAGCCAAAAACATTCAGTACTTC.